Detailed here is one T cell receptor (beta chain). The entry originates in a study of radiotherapy plus CTLA-4 blockade in lung cancer. The V end was cut by 1 base, the J end by 8 bases, with 29 bases between. This CDR3 has 18 amino acids. CDR1 and CDR2 from the germline V gene are GTSNPN and SVGIG (reference sequence). Method: immunoSEQ multiplex PCR; TCRdb's copy keeps in-frame clones and lacks some. The sample records roughly 73,000 clones, around 86% being singletons. Those patients who had chemo-refractory metastatic non-small-cell lung cancer were given focal radiation along with CTLA-4 blockade through ipilimumab.

The TCR sequence derives from a human donor with non-small cell lung cancer that progressed on radiotherapy plus ipilimumab. The starting material was peripheral blood, obtained from a patient treated with radiotherapy plus ipilimumab. The chain carries TRBV30 and TRBJ1-2; weak D call: TRBD1 (5 bases). The CDR3 spells CAWSGGRALRDSYRGYTF. The CDR3 nucleotides read TGTGCCTGGAGTGGCGGTCGGGCCCTTCGGGACTCCTATCGGGGCTACACCTTC.